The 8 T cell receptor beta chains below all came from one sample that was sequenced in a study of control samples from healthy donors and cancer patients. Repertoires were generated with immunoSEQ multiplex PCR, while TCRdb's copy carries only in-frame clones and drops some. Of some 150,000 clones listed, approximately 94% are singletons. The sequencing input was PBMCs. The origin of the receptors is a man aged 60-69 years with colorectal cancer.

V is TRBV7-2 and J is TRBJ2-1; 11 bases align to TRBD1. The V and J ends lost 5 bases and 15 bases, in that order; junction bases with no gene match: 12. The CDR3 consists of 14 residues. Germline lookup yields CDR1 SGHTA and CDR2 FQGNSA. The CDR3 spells CASSPGGQGAKAFF. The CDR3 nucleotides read TGTGCCAGCAGCCCCGGCGGACAGGGGGCGAAGGCGTTCTTC.

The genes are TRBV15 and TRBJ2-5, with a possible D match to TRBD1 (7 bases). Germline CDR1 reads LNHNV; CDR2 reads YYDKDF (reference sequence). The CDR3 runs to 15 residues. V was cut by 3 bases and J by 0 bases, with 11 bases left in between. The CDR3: CATSRGGQYQETQYF. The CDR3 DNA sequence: TGTGCCACCAGCAGGGGGGGACAGTACCAAGAGACCCAGTACTTC.

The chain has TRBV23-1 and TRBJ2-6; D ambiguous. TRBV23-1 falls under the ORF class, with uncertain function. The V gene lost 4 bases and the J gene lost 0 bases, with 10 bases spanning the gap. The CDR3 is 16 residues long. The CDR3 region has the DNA TGCGCCAGCAGTCCCTTCCAAACCTCTGGGGCCAACGTCCTGACTTTC. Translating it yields CASSPFQTSGANVLTF.

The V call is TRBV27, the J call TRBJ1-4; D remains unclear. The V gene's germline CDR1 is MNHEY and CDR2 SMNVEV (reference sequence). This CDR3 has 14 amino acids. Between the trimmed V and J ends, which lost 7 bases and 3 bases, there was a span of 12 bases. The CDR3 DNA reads TGTGCCAGCACGGGTACATTGGCTAATGAAAAACTGTTTTTT. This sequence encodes CASTGTLANEKLFF.

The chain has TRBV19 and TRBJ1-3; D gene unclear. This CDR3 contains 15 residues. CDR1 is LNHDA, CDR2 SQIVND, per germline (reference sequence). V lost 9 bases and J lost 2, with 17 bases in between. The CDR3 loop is CASRRSRTPGNTIYF. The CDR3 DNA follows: TGTGCCAGCCGAAGGTCCCGAACCCCTGGAAACACCATATATTTT. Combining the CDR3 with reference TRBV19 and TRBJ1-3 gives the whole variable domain DGGITQSPKYLFRKEGQNVTLSCEQNLNHDAMYWYRQDPGQGLRLIYYSQIVNDFQKGDIAEGYSVSREKKESFPLTVTSAQKNPTAFYLCASRRSRTPGNTIYFGEGSWLTVV.

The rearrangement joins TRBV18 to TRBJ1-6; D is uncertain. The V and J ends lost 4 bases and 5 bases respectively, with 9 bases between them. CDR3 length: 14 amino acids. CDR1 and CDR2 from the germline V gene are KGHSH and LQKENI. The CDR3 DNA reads TGTGCCAGCTCACTATTGGCAGATAATTCACCCCTCCACTTT. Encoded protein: CASSLLADNSPLHF.

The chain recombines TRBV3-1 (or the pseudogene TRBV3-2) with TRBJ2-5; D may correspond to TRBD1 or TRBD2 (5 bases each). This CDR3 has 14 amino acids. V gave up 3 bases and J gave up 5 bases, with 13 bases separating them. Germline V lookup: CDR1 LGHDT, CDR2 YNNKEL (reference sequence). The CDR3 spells CASSQGTTGETQYF. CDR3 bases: TGTGCCAGCAGCCAGGGGACCACCGGGGAGACCCAGTACTTC.

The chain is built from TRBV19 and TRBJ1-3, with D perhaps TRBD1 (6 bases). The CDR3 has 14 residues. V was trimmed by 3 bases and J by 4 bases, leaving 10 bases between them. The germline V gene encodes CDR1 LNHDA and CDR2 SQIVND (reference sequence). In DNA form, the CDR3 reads TGTGCCAGTAGTATGAGGGGGAGGGGAAACACCATATATTTT. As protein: CASSMRGRGNTIYF.